This is a list of T cell receptor beta chains from one sample in a study of post-analysis software for immune sequencing data. TCRdb fed the PCR reads into MiXCR, producing one record per CDR3 protein. Of under 200,000 distinct CDR3 sequences listed, about 34% were seen once; the top ten hold 25% to 35%. Sequences were derived from blood, sampled after autologous hematopoietic stem cell transplantation. The receptors come from a girl aged 10-17 years with multiple sclerosis. The CDR3 runs from the conserved cysteine through the conserved F or W. A D gene is named only where the DNA matches it firmly. The size field is filled for only some rows; it gives once, few, many or a size class.

>TRBV28|.|few|TRBJ1-1
CASSFGVEAFF
TGTGCCAGCAGTTTCGGGGTTGAAGCTTTCTTT
>TRBV5-6|TRBD1|few|TRBJ2-6
CASSPGPGQGLAGANVLTF
TGTGCCAGCAGCCCCGGTCCGGGACAGGGATTGGCTGGGGCCAACGTCCTGACTTTC
>TRBV12-3/TRBV12-4|.|.|TRBJ2-2
CASSFLVAGELFF
TGTGCCAGCAGTTTTCTGGTGGCCGGGGAGCTGTTTTTT
>TRBV20-1|.|many|TRBJ2-7
CSARLRASGEQYF
TGCAGTGCTAGACTGAGGGCTTCGGGGGAGCAGTACTTC
>TRBV6-2/TRBV6-3|.|.|TRBJ2-5
CASSSRRETQYF
TGTGCCAGCAGTTCCCGACGGGAGACCCAGTACTTC
>TRBV6-4|TRBD2|.|TRBJ2-3
CASSEKAGGADTQYF
TGTGCCAGCAGTGAAAAGGCGGGAGGGGCAGATACGCAGTATTTT
>TRBV6-6|.|many|TRBJ2-1
CASSPPPGHNEQFF
TGTGCCAGCAGTCCCCCTCCAGGTCACAATGAGCAGTTCTTC
>TRBV20-1|.|.|TRBJ2-4
CSAREGGTYGQYF
TGCAGTGCTAGAGAGGGCGGAACCTACGGGCAGTACTTC
>TRBV15|.|.|TRBJ2-7
CATGREPGASSYEQYF
TGTGCCACCGGCCGAGAACCGGGAGCTAGCTCCTACGAACAGTACTTC
>TRBV20-1|.|.|TRBJ1-1
CSAERGTEAFF
TGCAGTGCGGAACGGGGCACTGAAGCTTTCTTT
>TRBV29-1|.|.|TRBJ2-1
CSVEDFTEEETQFF
TGCAGCGTTGAAGATTTCACGGAGGAAGAGACCCAGTTCTTC
>TRBV24-1|TRBD1|.|TRBJ2-5
CATSDPRTGVLGEQYF
TGTGCCACCAGTGATCCCCGGACAGGGGTCCTAGGAGAGCAGTACTTC
>TRBV27|TRBD1|.|TRBJ1-1
CASSRQGAKAFF
TGTGCCAGCAGTAGACAGGGGGCGAAAGCTTTCTTT
>TRBV25-1|.|.|TRBJ2-3
CTSSRGDTQYF
TGTACCAGCAGTCGAGGAGATACGCAGTATTTT
>TRBV7-8|.|once|TRBJ1-1
CASSVEGDTEAFF
TGTGCCAGCAGCGTCGAGGGGGACACTGAAGCTTTCTTT
>TRBV5-1|.|.|TRBJ1-1
CASSKGGGYTEAFF
TGCGCCAGCAGCAAAGGGGGGGGTTACACTGAAGCTTTCTTT
>TRBV10-3|TRBD1|few|TRBJ2-3
CAISGGQSTDTQYF
TGTGCCATCAGTGGGGGACAGTCAACAGATACGCAGTATTTT
>TRBV12-3/TRBV12-4|TRBD2|.|TRBJ2-1
CASTGRRAGGRDEQFF
TGTGCCAGCACCGGAAGACGAGCGGGAGGCCGTGATGAGCAGTTCTTC
>TRBV28|.|few|TRBJ2-5
CASSLGALTETQYF
TGTGCCAGCAGTTTAGGGGCCTTGACCGAGACCCAGTACTTC
>TRBV6-1|.|few|TRBJ2-1
CASRSEGRTYNEQFF
TGTGCCAGCAGGTCGGAGGGCCGCACCTACAATGAGCAGTTCTTC